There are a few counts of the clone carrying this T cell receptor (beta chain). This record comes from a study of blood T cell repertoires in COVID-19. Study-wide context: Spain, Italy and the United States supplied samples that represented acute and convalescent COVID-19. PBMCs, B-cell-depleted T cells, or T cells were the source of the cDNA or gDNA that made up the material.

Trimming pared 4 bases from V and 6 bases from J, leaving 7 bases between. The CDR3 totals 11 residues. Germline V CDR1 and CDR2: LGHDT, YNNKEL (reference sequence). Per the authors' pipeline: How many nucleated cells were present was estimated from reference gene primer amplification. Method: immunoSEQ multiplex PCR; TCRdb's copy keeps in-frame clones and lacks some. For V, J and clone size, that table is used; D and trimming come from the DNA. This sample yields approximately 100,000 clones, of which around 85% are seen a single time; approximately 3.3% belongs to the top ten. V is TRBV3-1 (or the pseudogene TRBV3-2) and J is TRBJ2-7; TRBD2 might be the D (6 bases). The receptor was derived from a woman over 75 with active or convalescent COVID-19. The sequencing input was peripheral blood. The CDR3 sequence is CASSRGLEQYF. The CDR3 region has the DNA TGTGCCAGCAGCCGGGGACTCGAGCAGTACTTC.